The clone carrying this T cell receptor beta chain has just a few counts. Its target is unknown. The CDR3 sequence is 12 residues long. Germline values: CDR1 KGHDR, CDR2 SFDVKD. V lost 5 bases, J lost 4 bases, and 6 bases lay in between. Hyperthyroidism, newly diagnosed and lasting under 2 months, affected patients aged 18 to 65. The data were obtained in a study of T cells in Graves' hyperthyroidism and ophthalmopathy. General observations from the study: Peripheral blood also featured most of the thyroid clonotypes expanded above 0.001.

Researchers amplified the TCR beta CDR3 regions from RNA transcripts. TCR CDR3 underwent first-round RT-PCR with the HTBI primer set. Each CDR3 protein is one row after TCRdb ran MiXCR on the multiplex PCR reads. Here the sample spans 700,000 to 850,000 distinct CDR3 sequences, roughly a third being singletons. The V and J genes are TRBV24-1 and TRBJ2-3; no clear D gene. The material sequenced was blood. This TCR was sampled from a woman between 40 and 50 years old with Graves' hyperthyroidism. The CDR3 protein is CATSAGADTQYF. The CDR3, as DNA: TGTGCCACCAGTGCGGGCGCAGATACGCAGTATTTT.